This entry concerns a single T cell receptor (beta chain). The antigen remains unidentified. The germline gene is not matched at one end of the junction; a read error may be the cause. These data are taken from a study of tumor and adjacent non-tumor tissue in lung cancer. Overall study results and limits: Top 100 clones took a larger repertoire share in normal lung.

Germline V gives CDR1 MNHEY, CDR2 SVGAGI. The CDR3 length is 13 residues. No cell sorting was done before RNA was extracted from the tissue. Distant lung tissue was collected more than 3 cm away from the tumor edge. TCRbeta libraries were built with three rounds of nested PCR, modified from ARM-PCR. TCRdb called the multiplex PCR reads again in MiXCR, with one record for every CDR3 protein. The top ten hold roughly a fifth of the sample, which has more than 85,000 distinct CDR3 sequences, more than 55% seen once. The origin of this receptor is a man aged 25-40 years with non-small cell lung cancer. Sequencing was carried out using distant non-tumor lung tissue. The chain employs TRBV6-5 and TRBJ2-5; the match to TRBD2 covers 7 bases. As DNA, the CDR3 is TGTGCCAACAGTTGGGAAGGGGAGGGGACCCAGTACTTC. Residues: CANSWEGEGTQYF.